This T cell receptor (beta chain) derives from a study of early stage breast cancer tumors. In the study overall: Each sample averaged around 10-fold read coverage.

Produced via immunoSEQ multiplex PCR; TCRdb's table is partial and in-frame only. Among tens of thousands of clones listed, roughly 77% were seen once. The CDR3 has 14 amino acids. Deletions cut 2 bases from V and 4 bases from J, with 11 bases between. Germline CDR1 is SGHAT and CDR2 is FQNNGV. The clonotype was recovered from a person aged 40-50 years with breast cancer. The V call is TRBV11-2, the J call TRBJ2-5, with unresolved D. Sequencing was performed on blood. DNA for the CDR3: TGTGCCAGCAGCTTAATGATGATACGAGAGACCCAGTACTTC. Its protein is CASSLMMIRETQYF.